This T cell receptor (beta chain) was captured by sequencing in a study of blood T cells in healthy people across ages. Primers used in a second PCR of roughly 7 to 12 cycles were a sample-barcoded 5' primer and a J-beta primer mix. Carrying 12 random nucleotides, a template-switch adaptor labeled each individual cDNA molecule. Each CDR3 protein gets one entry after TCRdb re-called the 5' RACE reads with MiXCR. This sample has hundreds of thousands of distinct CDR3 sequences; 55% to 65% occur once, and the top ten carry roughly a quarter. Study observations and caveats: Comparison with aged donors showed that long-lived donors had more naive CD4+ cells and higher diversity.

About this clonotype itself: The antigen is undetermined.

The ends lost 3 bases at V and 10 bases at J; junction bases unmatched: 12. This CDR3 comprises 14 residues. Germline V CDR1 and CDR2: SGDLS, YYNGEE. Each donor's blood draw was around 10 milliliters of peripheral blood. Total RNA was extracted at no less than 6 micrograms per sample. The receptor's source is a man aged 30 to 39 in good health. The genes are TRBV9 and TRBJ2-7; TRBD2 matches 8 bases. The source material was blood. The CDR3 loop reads CASSGSGTSSLQYF. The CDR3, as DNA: TGTGCCAGCAGCGGTAGCGGGACTTCCTCTCTCCAGTACTTC.